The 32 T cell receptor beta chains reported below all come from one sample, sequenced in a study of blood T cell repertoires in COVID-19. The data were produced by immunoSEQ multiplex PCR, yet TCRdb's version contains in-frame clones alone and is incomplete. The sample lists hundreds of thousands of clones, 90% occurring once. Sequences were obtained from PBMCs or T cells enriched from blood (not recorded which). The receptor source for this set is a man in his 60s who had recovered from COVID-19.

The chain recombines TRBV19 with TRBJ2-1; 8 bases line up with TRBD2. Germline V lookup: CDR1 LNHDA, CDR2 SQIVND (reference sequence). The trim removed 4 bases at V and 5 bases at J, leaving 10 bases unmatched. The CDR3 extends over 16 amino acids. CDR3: CASSKGSGRSDNEQFF. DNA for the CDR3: TGTGCCAGTAGTAAAGGGAGCGGGAGATCTGACAATGAGCAGTTCTTC. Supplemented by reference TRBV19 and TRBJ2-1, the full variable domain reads DGGITQSPKYLFRKEGQNVTLSCEQNLNHDAMYWYRQDPGQGLRLIYYSQIVNDFQKGDIAEGYSVSREKKESFPLTVTSAQKNPTAFYLCASSKGSGRSDNEQFFGPGTRLTVL.

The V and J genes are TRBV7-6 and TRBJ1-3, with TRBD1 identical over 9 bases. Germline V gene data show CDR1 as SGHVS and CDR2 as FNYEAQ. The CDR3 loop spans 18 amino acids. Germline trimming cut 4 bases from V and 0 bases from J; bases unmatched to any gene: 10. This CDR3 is CASSSLAGTGSSGNTIYF. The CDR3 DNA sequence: TGTGCCAGCAGCTCGTTGGCCGGGACAGGGAGCTCTGGAAACACCATATATTTT.

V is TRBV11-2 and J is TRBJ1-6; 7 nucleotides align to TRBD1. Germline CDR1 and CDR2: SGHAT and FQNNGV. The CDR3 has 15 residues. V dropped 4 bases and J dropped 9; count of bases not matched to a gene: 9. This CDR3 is CASSSGQPSGSPLHF. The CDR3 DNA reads TGTGCCAGCAGCTCGGGACAGCCTTCGGGTTCACCCCTCCACTTT. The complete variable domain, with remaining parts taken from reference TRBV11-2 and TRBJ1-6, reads EAGVAQSPRYKIIEKRQSVAFWCNPISGHATLYWYQQILGQGPKLLIQFQNNGVVDDSQLPKDRFSAERLKGVDSTLKIQPAKLEDSAVYLCASSSGQPSGSPLHFGNGTRLTVT.

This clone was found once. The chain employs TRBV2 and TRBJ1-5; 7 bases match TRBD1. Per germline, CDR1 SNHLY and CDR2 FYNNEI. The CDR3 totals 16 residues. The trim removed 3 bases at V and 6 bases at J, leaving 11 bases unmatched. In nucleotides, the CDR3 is TGTGCCAGCAGTGATATTGGACAGGATGGTATTCAGCCCCAGCATTTT. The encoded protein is CASSDIGQDGIQPQHF.

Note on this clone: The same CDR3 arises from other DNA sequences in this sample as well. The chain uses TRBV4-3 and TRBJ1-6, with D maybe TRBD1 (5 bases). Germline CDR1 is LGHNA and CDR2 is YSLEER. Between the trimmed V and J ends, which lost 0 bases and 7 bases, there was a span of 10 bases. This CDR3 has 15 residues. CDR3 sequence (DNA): TGCGCCAGCAGCCAAGACGACAGAGACAATTCACCCCTCCACTTT. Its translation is CASSQDDRDNSPLHF.

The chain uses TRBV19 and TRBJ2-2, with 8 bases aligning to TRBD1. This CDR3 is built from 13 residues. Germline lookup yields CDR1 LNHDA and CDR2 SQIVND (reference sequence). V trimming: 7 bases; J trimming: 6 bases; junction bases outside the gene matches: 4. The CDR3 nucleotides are TGTGCCAGTAAGACAGGGGTTCCCGGGGAGCTGTTTTTT. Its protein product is CASKTGVPGELFF.

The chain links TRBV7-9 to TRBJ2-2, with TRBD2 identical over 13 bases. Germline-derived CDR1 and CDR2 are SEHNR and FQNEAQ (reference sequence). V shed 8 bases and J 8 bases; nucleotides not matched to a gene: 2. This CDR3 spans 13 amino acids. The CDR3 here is CASRTSGGGELFF. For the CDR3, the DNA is TGTGCCAGCCGGACTAGCGGGGGTGGGGAGCTGTTTTTT.

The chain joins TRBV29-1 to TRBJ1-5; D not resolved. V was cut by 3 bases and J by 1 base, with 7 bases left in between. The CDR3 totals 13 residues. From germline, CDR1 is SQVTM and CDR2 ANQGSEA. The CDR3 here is CSVEEGSNQPQHF. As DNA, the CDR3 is TGCAGCGTTGAGGAGGGAAGCAATCAGCCCCAGCATTTT.

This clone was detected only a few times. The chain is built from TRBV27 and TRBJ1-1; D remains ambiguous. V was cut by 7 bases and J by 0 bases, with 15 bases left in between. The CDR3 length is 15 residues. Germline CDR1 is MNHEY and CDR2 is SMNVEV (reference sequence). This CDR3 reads CASKLSLLLNTEAFF. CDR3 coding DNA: TGTGCCAGCAAATTATCCCTACTGCTGAACACTGAAGCTTTCTTT.

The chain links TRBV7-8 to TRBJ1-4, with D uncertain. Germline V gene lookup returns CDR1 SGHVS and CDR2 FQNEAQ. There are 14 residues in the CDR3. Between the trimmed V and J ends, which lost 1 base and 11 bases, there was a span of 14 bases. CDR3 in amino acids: CASSLGGRPEKLFF. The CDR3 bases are TGTGCCAGCAGCTTAGGCGGGCGCCCGGAGAAACTGTTTTTT. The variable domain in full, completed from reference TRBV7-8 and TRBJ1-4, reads GAGVSQSPRYKVAKRGQDVALRCDPISGHVSLFWYQQALGQGPEFLTYFQNEAQLDKSGLPSDRFFAERPEGSVSTLKIQRTQQEDSAVYLCASSLGGRPEKLFFGSGTQLSVL.

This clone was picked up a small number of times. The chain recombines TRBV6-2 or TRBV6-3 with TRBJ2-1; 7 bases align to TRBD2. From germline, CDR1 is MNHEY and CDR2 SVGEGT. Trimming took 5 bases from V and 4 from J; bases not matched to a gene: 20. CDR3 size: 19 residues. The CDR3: CASSPEGAGHLRGYNEQFF. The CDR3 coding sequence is TGTGCCAGCAGTCCCGAGGGAGCGGGGCACCTACGGGGGTACAATGAGCAGTTCTTC.

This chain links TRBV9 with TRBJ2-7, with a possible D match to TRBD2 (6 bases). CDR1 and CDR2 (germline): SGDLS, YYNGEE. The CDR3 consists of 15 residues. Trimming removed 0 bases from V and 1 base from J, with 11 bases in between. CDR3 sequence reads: CASSVVPGASYEQYF. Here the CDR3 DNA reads TGTGCCAGCAGCGTAGTCCCGGGAGCTTCCTACGAGCAGTACTTC. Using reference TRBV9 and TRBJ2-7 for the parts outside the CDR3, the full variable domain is DSGVTQTPKHLITATGQRVTLRCSPRSGDLSVYWYQQSLDQGLQFLIQYYNGEERAKGNILERFSAQQFPDLHSELNLSSLELGDSALYFCASSVVPGASYEQYFGPGTRLTVT.

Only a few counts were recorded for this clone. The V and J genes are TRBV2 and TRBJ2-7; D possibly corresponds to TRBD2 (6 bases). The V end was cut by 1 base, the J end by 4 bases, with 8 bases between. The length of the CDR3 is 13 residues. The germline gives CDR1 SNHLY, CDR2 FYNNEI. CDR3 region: CASSEGSGYEQYF. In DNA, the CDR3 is TGTGCCAGCAGTGAAGGTAGCGGTTACGAGCAGTACTTC.

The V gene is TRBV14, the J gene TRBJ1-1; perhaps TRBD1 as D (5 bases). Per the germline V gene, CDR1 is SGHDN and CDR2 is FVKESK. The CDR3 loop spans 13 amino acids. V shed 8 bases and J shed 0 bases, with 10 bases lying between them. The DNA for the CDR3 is TGTGCCAGCGGGGCTACTATGAACACTGAAGCTTTCTTT. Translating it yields CASGATMNTEAFF.

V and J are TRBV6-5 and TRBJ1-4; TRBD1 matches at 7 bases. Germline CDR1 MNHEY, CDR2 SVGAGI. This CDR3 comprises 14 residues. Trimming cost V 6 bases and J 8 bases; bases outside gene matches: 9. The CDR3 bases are TGTGCCAGCAGACAAGACAGGGTCGAAGAAAAACTGTTTTTT. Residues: CASRQDRVEEKLFF.

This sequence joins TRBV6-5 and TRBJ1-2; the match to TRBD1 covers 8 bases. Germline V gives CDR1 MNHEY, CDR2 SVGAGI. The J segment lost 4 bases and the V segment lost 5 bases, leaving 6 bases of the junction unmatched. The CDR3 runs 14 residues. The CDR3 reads CASSRTGTPYGYTF. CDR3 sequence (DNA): TGTGCCAGCAGTCGGACAGGGACCCCCTATGGCTACACCTTC.

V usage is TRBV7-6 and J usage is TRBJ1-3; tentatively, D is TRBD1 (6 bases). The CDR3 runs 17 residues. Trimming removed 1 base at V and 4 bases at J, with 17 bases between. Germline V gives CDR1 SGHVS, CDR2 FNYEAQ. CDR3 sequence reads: CASSLEARGAGGNTIYF. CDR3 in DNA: TGTGCCAGCAGCTTAGAGGCGCGGGGGGCAGGCGGAAACACCATATATTTT. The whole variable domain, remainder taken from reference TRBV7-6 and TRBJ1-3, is GAGVSQSPRYKVTKRGQDVALRCDPISGHVSLYWYRQALGQGPEFLTYFNYEAQQDKSGLPNDRFSAERPEGSISTLTIQRTEQRDSAMYRCASSLEARGAGGNTIYFGEGSWLTVV.

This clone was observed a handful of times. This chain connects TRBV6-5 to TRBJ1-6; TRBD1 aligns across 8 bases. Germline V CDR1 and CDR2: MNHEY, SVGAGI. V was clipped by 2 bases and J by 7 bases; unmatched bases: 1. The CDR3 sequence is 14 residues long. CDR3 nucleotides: TGTGCCAGCAGTTACGACAGGGGCAATTCACCCCTCCACTTT. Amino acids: CASSYDRGNSPLHF.

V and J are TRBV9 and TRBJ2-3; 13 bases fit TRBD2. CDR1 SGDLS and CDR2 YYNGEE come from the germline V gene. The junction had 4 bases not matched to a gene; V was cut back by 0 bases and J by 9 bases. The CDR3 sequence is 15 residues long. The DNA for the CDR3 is TGTGCCAGCAGCGTAGGCGGGACTAGCGGGATAACGCAGTATTTT. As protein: CASSVGGTSGITQYF.

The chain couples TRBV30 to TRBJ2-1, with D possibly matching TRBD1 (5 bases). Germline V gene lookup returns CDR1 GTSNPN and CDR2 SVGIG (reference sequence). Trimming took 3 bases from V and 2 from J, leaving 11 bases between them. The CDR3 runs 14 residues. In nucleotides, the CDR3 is TGTGCCTGGAGAGTACAGGCCACCTACAATGAGCAGTTCTTC. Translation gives CAWRVQATYNEQFF. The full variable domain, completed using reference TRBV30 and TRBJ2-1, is SQTIHQWPATLVQPVGSPLSLECTVEGTSNPNLYWYRQAAGRGLQLLFYSVGIGQISSEVPQNLSASRPQDRQFILSSKKLLLSDSGFYLCAWRVQATYNEQFFGPGTRLTVL.

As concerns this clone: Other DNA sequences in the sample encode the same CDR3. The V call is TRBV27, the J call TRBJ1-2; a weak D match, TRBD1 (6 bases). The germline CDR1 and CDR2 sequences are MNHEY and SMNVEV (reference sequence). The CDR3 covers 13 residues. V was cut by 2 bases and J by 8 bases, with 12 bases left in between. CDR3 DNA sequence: TGTGCCAGCAGTTTAGGGGGCGCCGGGGGCTACACCTTC. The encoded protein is CASSLGGAGGYTF.

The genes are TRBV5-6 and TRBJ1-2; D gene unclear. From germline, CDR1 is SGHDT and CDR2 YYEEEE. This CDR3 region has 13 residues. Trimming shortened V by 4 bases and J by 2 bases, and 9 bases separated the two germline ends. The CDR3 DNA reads TGTGCCAGCAGCACACAGCAAAACTATGGCTACACCTTC. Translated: CASSTQQNYGYTF.

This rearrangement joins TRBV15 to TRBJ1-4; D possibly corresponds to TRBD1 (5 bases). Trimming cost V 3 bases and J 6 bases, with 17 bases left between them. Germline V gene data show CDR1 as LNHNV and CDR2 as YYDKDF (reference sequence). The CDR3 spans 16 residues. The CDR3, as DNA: TGTGCCACCAGCAGGTCACGTGGGGGAGGTTATGAAAAACTGTTTTTT. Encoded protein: CATSRSRGGGYEKLFF.

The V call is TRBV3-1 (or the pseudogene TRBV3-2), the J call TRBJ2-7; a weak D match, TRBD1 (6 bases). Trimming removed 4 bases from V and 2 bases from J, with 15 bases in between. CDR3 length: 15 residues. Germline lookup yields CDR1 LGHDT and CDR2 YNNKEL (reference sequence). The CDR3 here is CASSREAQGTYEQYF. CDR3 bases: TGTGCCAGCAGCCGCGAGGCCCAGGGGACCTACGAGCAGTACTTC.

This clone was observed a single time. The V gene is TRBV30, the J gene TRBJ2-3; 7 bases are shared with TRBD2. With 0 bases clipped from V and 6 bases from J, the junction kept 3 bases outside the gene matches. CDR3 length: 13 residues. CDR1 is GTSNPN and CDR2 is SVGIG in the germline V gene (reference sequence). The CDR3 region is CAWSVAGSDTQYF. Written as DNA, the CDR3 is TGTGCCTGGAGTGTAGCGGGGTCTGATACGCAGTATTTT.

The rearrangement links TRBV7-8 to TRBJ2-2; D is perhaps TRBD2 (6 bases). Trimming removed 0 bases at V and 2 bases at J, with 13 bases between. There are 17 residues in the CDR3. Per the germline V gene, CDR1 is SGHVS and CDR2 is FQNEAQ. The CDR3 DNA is TGTGCCAGCAGCTTAGCGCCTACTAGCCGAAACACCGGGGAGCTGTTTTTT. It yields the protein CASSLAPTSRNTGELFF.

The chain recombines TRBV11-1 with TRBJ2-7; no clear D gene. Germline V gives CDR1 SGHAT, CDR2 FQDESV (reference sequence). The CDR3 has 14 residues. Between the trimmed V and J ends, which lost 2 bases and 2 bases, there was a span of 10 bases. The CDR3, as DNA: TGTGCCAGCAGCTTACTTTCTACAGCCTACGAGCAGTACTTC. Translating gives CASSLLSTAYEQYF.

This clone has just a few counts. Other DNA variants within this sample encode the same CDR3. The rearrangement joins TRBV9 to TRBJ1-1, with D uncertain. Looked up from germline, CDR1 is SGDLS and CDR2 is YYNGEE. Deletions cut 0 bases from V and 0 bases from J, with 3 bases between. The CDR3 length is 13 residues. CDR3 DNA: TGTGCCAGCAGCGTAGCGGTGAACACTGAAGCTTTCTTT. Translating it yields CASSVAVNTEAFF. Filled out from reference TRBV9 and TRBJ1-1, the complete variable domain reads DSGVTQTPKHLITATGQRVTLRCSPRSGDLSVYWYQQSLDQGLQFLIQYYNGEERAKGNILERFSAQQFPDLHSELNLSSLELGDSALYFCASSVAVNTEAFFGQGTRLTVV.

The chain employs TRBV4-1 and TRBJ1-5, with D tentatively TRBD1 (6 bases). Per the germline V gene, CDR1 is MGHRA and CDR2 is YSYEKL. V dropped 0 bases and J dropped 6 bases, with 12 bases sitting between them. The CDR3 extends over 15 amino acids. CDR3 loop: CASSQETGLAQPQHF. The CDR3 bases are TGCGCCAGCAGCCAAGAAACAGGGTTGGCTCAGCCCCAGCATTTT.

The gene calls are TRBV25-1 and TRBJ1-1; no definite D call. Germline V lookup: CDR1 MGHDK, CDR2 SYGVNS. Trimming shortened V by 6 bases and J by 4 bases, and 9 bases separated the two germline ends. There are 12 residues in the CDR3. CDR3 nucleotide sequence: TGTGCCAGCAGAAGAGTTGCCACTGAAGCTTTCTTT. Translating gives CASRRVATEAFF.

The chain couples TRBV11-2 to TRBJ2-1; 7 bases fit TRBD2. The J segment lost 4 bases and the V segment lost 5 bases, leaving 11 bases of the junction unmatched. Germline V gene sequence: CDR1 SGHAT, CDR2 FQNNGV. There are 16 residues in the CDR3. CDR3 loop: CASSLQRGRPYNEQFF. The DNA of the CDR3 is TGTGCCAGCAGCCTCCAGCGGGGCCGCCCGTACAATGAGCAGTTCTTC.

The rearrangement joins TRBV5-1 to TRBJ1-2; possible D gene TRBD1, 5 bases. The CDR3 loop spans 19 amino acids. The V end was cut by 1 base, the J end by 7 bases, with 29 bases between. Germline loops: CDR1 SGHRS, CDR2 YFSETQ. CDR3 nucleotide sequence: TGCGCCAGCAGCTTGCACCCCCGGGACTACCAAACTCAAAGCTCTGGCTACACCTTC. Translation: CASSLHPRDYQTQSSGYTF.